One sample yielded the 20 T cell receptor beta chains listed below, sequenced in a study of T cell changes during pregnancy in multiple sclerosis. The repertoire was sequenced with immunoSEQ multiplex PCR; TCRdb's copy has only in-frame clones and lacks some. The sample includes about 42,000 clones, roughly 80% of them seen just once. Here the sequenced sample was CD4+ T cells from peripheral blood mononuclear cells, taken before pregnancy. The receptor source for this set is a female donor with multiple sclerosis, enrolled in a pregnancy study.

In this sample, this clone turned up once. V and J are TRBV11-2 and TRBJ2-7; TRBD1 matches 8 bases. Germline V gene sequence: CDR1 SGHAT, CDR2 FQNNGV. The J segment lost 1 base and the V segment lost 4 bases, leaving 6 bases of the junction unmatched. This CDR3 has 15 amino acids. The DNA of the CDR3 is TGTGCCAGCAGCTCTCGGACAGGGAAATCCTACGAGCAGTACTTC. It translates to CASSSRTGKSYEQYF. The full variable domain, completed using reference TRBV11-2 and TRBJ2-7, is EAGVAQSPRYKIIEKRQSVAFWCNPISGHATLYWYQQILGQGPKLLIQFQNNGVVDDSQLPKDRFSAERLKGVDSTLKIQPAKLEDSAVYLCASSSRTGKSYEQYFGPGTRLTVT.

This chain connects TRBV30 to TRBJ2-5, with 8 positions matching TRBD2. There are 15 residues in the CDR3. After removal of 0 bases from V and 5 bases from J, the junction contained 8 bases not matched to a gene. Germline-derived CDR1 and CDR2 are GTSNPN and SVGIG (reference sequence). The chain's CDR3 is CAWSVQGGGGETQYF. The CDR3 DNA reads as TGTGCCTGGAGTGTACAAGGTGGCGGGGGGGAGACCCAGTACTTC.

The chain has TRBV5-1 and TRBJ1-1; TRBD1 matches at 10 bases. With V trimmed by 4 bases and J by 4 bases, 1 base remained unmatched. The germline CDR1 and CDR2 sequences are SGHRS and YFSETQ. There are 13 residues in the CDR3. CDR3: CASSRTGGTEAFF. The DNA of the CDR3 is TGCGCCAGCAGCCGGACAGGGGGCACTGAAGCTTTCTTT.

The chain employs TRBV18 and TRBJ2-7; 13 positions agree with TRBD2. This CDR3 region has 20 residues. J was trimmed by 5 bases and V by 3 bases; bases with no gene match: 19. Germline CDR1 is KGHSH and CDR2 is LQKENI. The CDR3 DNA sequence: TGTGCCAGCTCACCGCGTCTCGGACTAGCGGGAGCCGGTTCGTCCCACGAGCAGTACTTC. It is translated as CASSPRLGLAGAGSSHEQYF.

This clone was seen a single time. The sample carries other DNA sequences with the same CDR3. V is TRBV15 and J is TRBJ1-1, with D possibly being TRBD1 (5 bases). There are 14 residues in the CDR3. The V end was cut by 3 bases, the J end by 5 bases, with 13 bases between. Looked up from germline, CDR1 is LNHNV and CDR2 is YYDKDF (reference sequence). In DNA, the CDR3 is TGTGCCACCAGCAGGGTCCAGGGTACAACTGAAGCTTTCTTT. This sequence encodes CATSRVQGTTEAFF.

The gene calls are TRBV6-6 and TRBJ2-3; the D is unclear. Trimming left V 7 bases short and J 2 bases short, with 13 bases between. CDR1 and CDR2 from the germline V gene are MNHNY and SVGAGI (reference sequence). The CDR3 runs 14 residues. The CDR3: CASTSIRTTDTQYF. The CDR3 DNA is TGTGCCAGCACATCTATTAGAACCACAGATACGCAGTATTTT.

The chain links TRBV30 to TRBJ1-3; 7 nucleotides align to TRBD1. Germline V gene data show CDR1 as GTSNPN and CDR2 as SVGIG (reference sequence). Trimming at V came to 0 bases and at J to 8 bases, leaving 1 base not matched to a gene. The length of the CDR3 is 12 residues. The CDR3 bases are TGTGCCTGGAGTGTAGGGGGCGACACCATATATTTT. This gives the protein CAWSVGGDTIYF.

This chain joins TRBV28 and TRBJ2-1, with a weak D call TRBD1 (6 bases). This CDR3 contains 13 residues. Trimming cost V 5 bases and J 6 bases, with 11 bases left between them. In germline, CDR1 is MDHEN, CDR2 SYDVKM. This chain's CDR3 is CASSRTGSNEQFF. CDR3 DNA: TGTGCCAGCAGTCGTACAGGGAGCAATGAGCAGTTCTTC. The variable domain in full, with the rest retrieved from reference TRBV28 and TRBJ2-1, is DVKVTQSSRYLVKRTGEKVFLECVQDMDHENMFWYRQDPGLGLRLIYFSYDVKMKEKGDIPEGYSVSREKKERFSLILESASTNQTSMYLCASSRTGSNEQFFGPGTRLTVL.

In its sample, this clone was seen a few times. The chain has TRBV6-5 and TRBJ1-2, with TRBD1 matching 9 bases. Trimming removed 5 bases from V and 7 bases from J; junction bases left unmatched: 8. Germline-derived CDR1 and CDR2 are MNHEY and SVGAGI. The CDR3 is made up of 14 amino acids. This chain's CDR3 is CASSDGTGRSGYTF. The CDR3 bases are TGTGCCAGCAGTGACGGGACAGGGAGGAGTGGCTACACCTTC.

The chain uses TRBV7-6 and TRBJ2-7; a weak D match, TRBD1 (5 bases). V lost 3 bases and J 5 bases, leaving 8 bases between the germline ends. Germline V lookup: CDR1 SGHVS, CDR2 FNYEAQ. The CDR3 length is 12 residues. The CDR3 DNA reads TGTGCCAGCAGCTTGAAAGGGGACGAGCAGTACTTC. This encodes CASSLKGDEQYF.

This clone was seen a single time. The chain recombines TRBV11-2 with TRBJ2-2; tentatively, D is TRBD1 (6 bases). V gave up 6 bases and J gave up 1 base, with 9 bases separating them. This CDR3 contains 14 residues. The germline CDR1 and CDR2 sequences are SGHAT and FQNNGV. This CDR3 reads CASSRQVNTGELFF. Here the CDR3 DNA reads TGTGCCAGCAGTCGACAGGTGAACACCGGGGAGCTGTTTTTT.

This clone was seen only once. This chain connects TRBV29-1 to TRBJ2-5; TRBD1 is a possible D gene (6 bases). V dropped 7 bases and J dropped 2 bases, with 17 bases sitting between them. This CDR3 is 14 amino acids long. Per germline, CDR1 SQVTM and CDR2 ANQGSEA. CDR3 nucleotides: TGCAGCGGAGGGCCCAGGGGCCCTCAAGAGACCCAGTACTTC. This encodes CSGGPRGPQETQYF.

The rearrangement joins TRBV7-2 to TRBJ1-2, with D perhaps TRBD1 (6 bases). The germline V gene encodes CDR1 SGHTA and CDR2 FQGNSA. CDR3 length: 13 amino acids. V lost 4 bases to trimming and J lost 5 bases, with 11 bases between them. The CDR3 region has the DNA TGTGCCAGCAGCTACGACAGGAGTTATGGCTACACCTTC. Translation: CASSYDRSYGYTF.

The chain couples TRBV5-1 to TRBJ2-7; a weak D match, TRBD1 (6 bases). The CDR3 extends over 15 amino acids. The V gene's germline CDR1 is SGHRS and CDR2 YFSETQ. Trimming pared 0 bases from V and 2 bases from J, leaving 12 bases between. In DNA, the CDR3 is TGCGCCAGCAGCTTGGGGGGCAGGGGCCCCTACGAGCAGTACTTC. This codes for CASSLGGRGPYEQYF.

The rearrangement links TRBV18 to TRBJ2-2; D may be TRBD1 (5 bases). This CDR3 region has 15 residues. With 0 bases removed from V and 9 bases from J, the gap between germline ends came to 14 bases. Germline V gene sequence: CDR1 KGHSH, CDR2 LQKENI. The CDR3 nucleotides read TGTGCCAGCTCACCACCGGGGCTCCGAGGCTGGGAGCTGTTTTTT. Translating it yields CASSPPGLRGWELFF.

The chain has TRBV23-1 and TRBJ1-5; TRBD1 matches at 8 bases. Being an ORF, TRBV23-1 has a function that is uncertain. The CDR3 is made up of 18 amino acids. J was trimmed by 0 bases and V by 3 bases; bases with no gene match: 10. The DNA of the CDR3 is TGCGCCAGCAGTCAGGAGGCGCAGGGGGCGGCTAGCAATCAGCCCCAGCATTTT. Translated: CASSQEAQGAASNQPQHF.

The chain employs TRBV10-3 and TRBJ1-1; 8 nucleotides match TRBD1. The germline CDR1 and CDR2 sequences are ENHRY and SYGVKD. Trimming cost V 6 bases and J 4 bases; bases outside gene matches: 13. CDR3 length equals 16 residues. The CDR3 loop is CAISHSGQGAFTEAFF. CDR3 bases: TGTGCCATCAGCCATTCCGGGCAGGGGGCATTCACTGAAGCTTTCTTT.

This clone came up once. The chain couples TRBV9 to TRBJ2-5; 9 nucleotides line up with TRBD2. V lost 0 bases, J lost 4 bases, and 10 bases stayed unmatched. This CDR3 is 17 amino acids long. Germline V CDR1 and CDR2: SGDLS, YYNGEE. The CDR3 loop is CASSVGASGNSLETQYF. Written as DNA, the CDR3 is TGTGCCAGCAGCGTAGGAGCTAGCGGGAATAGTTTAGAGACCCAGTACTTC.

The chain recombines TRBV4-2 with TRBJ1-1; D is unclear. This CDR3 spans 16 amino acids. The V end lost 3 bases, the J end lost 3 bases, and 17 bases lay between the germline ends. CDR1 LGHNA and CDR2 YNFKEQ come from the germline V gene. The DNA of the CDR3 is TGTGCCAGCAGCCACCCAACCTCAGGACTCCACACTGAAGCTTTCTTT. It specifies CASSHPTSGLHTEAFF.

This clone is judged medium-sized (0.01 to 0.1%). The V call is TRBV11-3, the J call TRBJ1-1; D is possibly TRBD1 (5 bases). V lost 0 bases, J lost 0 bases, and 11 bases lay in between. This CDR3 spans 16 amino acids. Germline V gene data show CDR1 as SGHNT and CDR2 as YENEEA. CDR3 in DNA: TGTGCCAGCAGCTTAGATCAGGGAGGGATGAACACTGAAGCTTTCTTT. This translates into CASSLDQGGMNTEAFF.